One sample yielded the 24 T cell receptor beta chains listed below, sequenced in a study of blood T cell repertoires in COVID-19. Some clones are missing from TCRdb's copy, which holds only in-frame ones; the method was immunoSEQ multiplex PCR. The table shows about 260,000 clones, with around 87% occurring only once. The specimen sequenced was peripheral blood. These TCRs come from a woman aged 45-60 years with acute or convalescent COVID-19.

The CDR3 reads CASSLRFGTGGDTQYF. CDR3 nucleotides: TGTGCCAGCAGTTTACGCTTCGGGACAGGGGGGGATACGCAGTATTTT. This rearrangement joins TRBV28 to TRBJ2-3, with TRBD1 identical over 11 bases. The germline CDR1 and CDR2 sequences are MDHEN and SYDVKM. Trimming cost V 2 bases and J 6 bases; bases outside gene matches: 7. The CDR3 is 16 residues long.

This rearrangement joins TRBV2 to TRBJ2-7; D perhaps matches TRBD1 (5 bases). Trimming left V 6 bases short and J 9 bases short, with 21 bases between. This CDR3 has 14 amino acids. Germline CDR1 reads SNHLY; CDR2 reads FYNNEI. CDR3 bases: TGTGCCAGCAGCGCTCGGACAAGTGGTCTTGGGCAGTACTTC. This gives the protein CASSARTSGLGQYF.

The genes are TRBV19 and TRBJ1-2, with TRBD1 matching over 8 bases. The CDR3 runs to 14 residues. V lost 9 bases to trimming and J lost 4 bases; unmatched junction nucleotides: 10. The germline CDR1 and CDR2 sequences are LNHDA and SQIVND (reference sequence). CDR3 loop: CASNADRVVYGYTF. The CDR3 region has the DNA TGTGCCAGCAACGCGGACAGGGTTGTCTATGGCTACACCTTC.

This sequence joins TRBV19 and TRBJ1-2, with D hard to call. Germline V CDR1 and CDR2: LNHDA, SQIVND (reference sequence). There are 12 residues in the CDR3. V lost 3 bases and J lost 4, with 6 bases in between. The CDR3 sequence is CASSIPGYGYTF. The CDR3 DNA sequence: TGTGCCAGTAGTATTCCGGGCTATGGCTACACCTTC.

The chain carries TRBV10-1 and TRBJ1-3; TRBD1 is a possible D gene (5 bases). CDR3 length: 15 amino acids. The V gene's germline CDR1 is WNHNN and CDR2 SYGVQD (reference sequence). The V and J ends lost 4 bases and 1 base respectively, with 11 bases between them. The CDR3 DNA reads TGCGCCAGCAGTGGCCCGACAGAATCTGGAAACACCATATATTTT. Residues: CASSGPTESGNTIYF.

V is TRBV7-2 and J is TRBJ1-1, with D maybe TRBD1 (6 bases). CDR3 length equals 14 residues. Per germline, CDR1 SGHTA and CDR2 FQGNSA. V dropped 7 bases and J dropped 7 bases, with 19 bases sitting between them. The CDR3 sequence: CASTPRGGMNEAFF. CDR3 coding DNA: TGTGCCAGCACACCGAGGGGGGGGATGAATGAAGCTTTCTTT.

In DNA, the CDR3 is TGTGCCAGCAGCTTCCCACCGGGACACCCGAACACTGAAGCTTTCTTT. This codes for CASSFPPGHPNTEAFF. The chain recombines TRBV7-2 with TRBJ1-1; a weak D match, TRBD1 (6 bases). Trimming removed 3 bases at V and 1 base at J, with 15 bases between. The CDR3 covers 16 residues. Germline V gene data show CDR1 as SGHTA and CDR2 as FQGNSA.

J is TRBJ1-4 and V is TRBV5-1; TRBD1 aligns across 9 bases. V shed 0 bases and J 5 bases; nucleotides not matched to a gene: 2. Germline V gene lookup returns CDR1 SGHRS and CDR2 YFSETQ. The CDR3 runs 15 residues. The CDR3 here is CASSLGTGVNEKLFF. CDR3 coding DNA: TGCGCCAGCAGCTTGGGGACAGGGGTAAATGAAAAACTGTTTTTT.

The V call is TRBV6-5, the J call TRBJ1-1; no clear D. The V end lost 7 bases, the J end lost 0 bases, and 6 bases lay between the germline ends. The germline gives CDR1 MNHEY, CDR2 SVGAGI. This CDR3 is 12 amino acids long. The CDR3 loop reads CASKRLNTEAFF. CDR3 bases: TGTGCCAGCAAGAGGTTGAACACTGAAGCTTTCTTT.

The rearrangement joins TRBV28 to TRBJ2-3; 8 positions match TRBD2. With V trimmed by 7 bases and J by 2 bases, 17 bases remained unmatched. The CDR3 consists of 18 residues. Germline V gene data show CDR1 as MDHEN and CDR2 as SYDVKM. The CDR3, as DNA: TGTGCCAGCAAAACGGGGGGGGTTGTTCAAGGGAACACAGATACGCAGTATTTT. Translation gives CASKTGGVVQGNTDTQYF.

J is TRBJ1-5 and V is TRBV6-5, with D perhaps TRBD1 (6 bases). Looked up from germline, CDR1 is MNHEY and CDR2 is SVGAGI. Trimming left V 8 bases short and J 0 bases short, with 14 bases between. The CDR3 sequence is 15 residues long. CDR3 sequence (DNA): TGTGCCAGCCTACAGGGCGACTCTAGCAATCAGCCCCAGCATTTT. Protein sequence: CASLQGDSSNQPQHF.

The rearrangement links TRBV10-3 to TRBJ2-3; 9 bases align to TRBD1. After removal of 8 bases from V and 2 bases from J, the junction contained 5 bases not matched to a gene. Germline V gene sequence: CDR1 ENHRY, CDR2 SYGVKD. The CDR3 has 14 amino acids. The CDR3 DNA is TGTGCCATCCTTCGGACAGGGGACACAGATACGCAGTATTTT. Translation gives CAILRTGDTDTQYF.

The chain employs TRBV19 and TRBJ2-5; weak D call: TRBD1 (6 bases). V was pared by 4 bases and J by 5 bases, with 11 bases between. The CDR3 has 13 residues. CDR1 and CDR2 from the germline V gene are LNHDA and SQIVND (reference sequence). The CDR3 sequence: CASSSRGRETQYF. The CDR3 nucleotides are TGTGCCAGTAGTAGCAGGGGAAGGGAGACCCAGTACTTC. Filled out from reference TRBV19 and TRBJ2-5, the complete variable domain reads DGGITQSPKYLFRKEGQNVTLSCEQNLNHDAMYWYRQDPGQGLRLIYYSQIVNDFQKGDIAEGYSVSREKKESFPLTVTSAQKNPTAFYLCASSSRGRETQYFGPGTRLLVL.

The chain links TRBV27 to TRBJ2-3; 11 nucleotides agree with TRBD2. The length of the CDR3 is 17 residues. V was pared by 4 bases and J by 5 bases, with 11 bases of the junction left unmatched. The germline V gene has CDR1 MNHEY and CDR2 SMNVEV (reference sequence). DNA for the CDR3: TGTGCCAGCAGTTCATTAGTAGCGGGAGGGCCCATAGATACGCAGTATTTT. Its translation is CASSSLVAGGPIDTQYF.

The V and J genes are TRBV5-1 and TRBJ2-2, with TRBD1 identical over 7 bases. V dropped 7 bases and J dropped 9; count of bases not matched to a gene: 15. The CDR3 is 15 amino acids. CDR1 is SGHRS and CDR2 is YFSETQ in the germline V gene. The CDR3 DNA reads TGCGCCAGCCGTGAGTCTCCGGGACAGCACAGGGAGCTGTTTTTT. Protein product: CASRESPGQHRELFF.

The gene calls are TRBV30 and TRBJ1-2; maybe TRBD1 (6 bases). With 0 bases removed from V and 7 bases from J, the gap between germline ends came to 12 bases. The CDR3 runs 13 residues. Germline lookup yields CDR1 GTSNPN and CDR2 SVGIG (reference sequence). CDR3 sequence: CAWSVNRAPGYTF. The CDR3 DNA reads as TGTGCCTGGAGTGTTAACAGGGCTCCTGGCTACACCTTC.

The gene calls are TRBV27 and TRBJ2-1; 9 bases match TRBD2. V shed 6 bases and J 5 bases; nucleotides not matched to a gene: 8. The length of the CDR3 is 15 residues. Germline lookup yields CDR1 MNHEY and CDR2 SMNVEV (reference sequence). The CDR3 here is CASSLLAGIDNEQFF. DNA of the CDR3: TGTGCCAGCAGCCTACTAGCGGGTATCGACAATGAGCAGTTCTTC.

This chain links TRBV4-2 with TRBJ2-3, with 9 bases that match TRBD2. CDR3 length equals 17 residues. Germline CDR1 is LGHNA and CDR2 is YNFKEQ. The V and J ends lost 0 bases and 3 bases, in that order; junction bases with no gene match: 7. CDR3 protein: CASSQDGGGRVTDTQYF. The CDR3 DNA follows: TGTGCCAGCAGCCAAGACGGCGGCGGGAGGGTTACAGATACGCAGTATTTT.

This chain links TRBV7-2 with TRBJ1-2; 10 nucleotides match TRBD1. CDR1 and CDR2 from the germline V gene are SGHTA and FQGNSA. This CDR3 is built from 16 residues. The trim removed 1 base at V and 3 bases at J, leaving 5 bases unmatched. The CDR3 sequence is CASSLDGTGVDYGYTF. The CDR3 DNA reads as TGTGCCAGCAGCTTAGATGGGACAGGGGTTGACTATGGCTACACCTTC.

The CDR3 here is CSVAQGVRQPQHF. CDR3 sequence (DNA): TGCAGCGTCGCCCAGGGGGTCCGGCAGCCCCAGCATTTT. The chain is built from TRBV29-1 and TRBJ1-5; TRBD1 agrees at 7 bases. This CDR3 contains 13 residues. Germline CDR1 is SQVTM and CDR2 is ANQGSEA. After removal of 6 bases from V and 7 bases from J, the junction contained 9 bases not matched to a gene.

A single count supports this clone. This chain connects TRBV12-5 to TRBJ2-5, with D hard to call. V lost 3 bases, J lost 7 bases, and 12 bases lay in between. This CDR3 region has 13 residues. Germline lookup yields CDR1 LGHNT and CDR2 FRNRAP. CDR3 sequence reads: CASGLGSPGTQYF. CDR3 in DNA: TGTGCTAGTGGTTTAGGCAGCCCGGGGACCCAGTACTTC.

The V and J genes are TRBV7-3 and TRBJ2-3; 9 positions match TRBD2. Germline-derived CDR1 and CDR2 are SGHTA and FQGTGA. The length of the CDR3 is 16 residues. Trimming cost V 5 bases and J 5 bases; bases outside gene matches: 11. The CDR3 DNA follows: TGTGCCAGCAGCCCCTATAGCGGGAGCCCAGGAGATACGCAGTATTTT. Translating it yields CASSPYSGSPGDTQYF.

This clone showed up just once. The gene calls are TRBV19 and TRBJ2-1; TRBD2 agrees at 11 bases. With V trimmed by 9 bases and J by 4 bases, 2 bases remained unmatched. The CDR3 length is 13 residues. Germline V gene data show CDR1 as LNHDA and CDR2 as SQIVND (reference sequence). The CDR3, as DNA: TGTGCCAGCCGACTAGCGGGATACAATGAGCAGTTCTTC. Its protein product is CASRLAGYNEQFF.

This chain connects TRBV6-5 to TRBJ2-7; 12 bases line up with TRBD2. After removal of 7 bases from V and 4 bases from J, the junction contained 5 bases not matched to a gene. CDR3 length equals 14 residues. Germline V gives CDR1 MNHEY, CDR2 SVGAGI. CDR3 coding DNA: TGTGCCAGCACCCCGGGGACTAGCGGGTACGAGCAGTACTTC. Protein product: CASTPGTSGYEQYF.